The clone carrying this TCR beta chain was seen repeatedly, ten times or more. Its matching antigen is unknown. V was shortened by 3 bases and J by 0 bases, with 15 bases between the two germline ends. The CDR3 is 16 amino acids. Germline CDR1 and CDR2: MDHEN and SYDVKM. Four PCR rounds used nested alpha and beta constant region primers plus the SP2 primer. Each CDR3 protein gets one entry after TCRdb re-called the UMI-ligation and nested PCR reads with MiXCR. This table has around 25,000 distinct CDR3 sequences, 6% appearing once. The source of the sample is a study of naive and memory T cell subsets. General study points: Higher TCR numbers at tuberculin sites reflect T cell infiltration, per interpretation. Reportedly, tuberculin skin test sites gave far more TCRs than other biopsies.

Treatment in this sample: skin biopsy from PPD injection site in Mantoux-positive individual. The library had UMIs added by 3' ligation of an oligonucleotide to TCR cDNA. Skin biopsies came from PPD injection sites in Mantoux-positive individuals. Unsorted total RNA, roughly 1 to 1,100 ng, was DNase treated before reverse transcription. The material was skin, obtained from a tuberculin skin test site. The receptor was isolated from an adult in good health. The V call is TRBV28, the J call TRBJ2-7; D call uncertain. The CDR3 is CASSFTPGVFSYEQYF. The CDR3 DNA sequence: TGTGCCAGCAGTTTTACCCCAGGAGTCTTCTCCTACGAGCAGTACTTC.